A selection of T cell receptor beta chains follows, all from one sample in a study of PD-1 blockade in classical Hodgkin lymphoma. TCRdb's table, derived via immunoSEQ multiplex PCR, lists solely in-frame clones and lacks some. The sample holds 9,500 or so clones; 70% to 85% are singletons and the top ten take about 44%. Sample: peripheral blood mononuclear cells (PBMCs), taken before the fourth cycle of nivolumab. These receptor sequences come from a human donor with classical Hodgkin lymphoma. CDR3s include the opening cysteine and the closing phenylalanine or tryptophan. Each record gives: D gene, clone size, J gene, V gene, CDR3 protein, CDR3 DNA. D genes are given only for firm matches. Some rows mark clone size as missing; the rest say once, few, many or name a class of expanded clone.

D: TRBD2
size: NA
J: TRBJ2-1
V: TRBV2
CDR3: CASRRTRGSSYNEQFF
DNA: TGTGCCAGCAGGAGGACGCGGGGGAGCTCCTACAATGAGCAGTTCTTC

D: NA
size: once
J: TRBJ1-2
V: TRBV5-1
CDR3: CASSLEQGPGYTF
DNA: TGCGCCAGCAGCTTGGAACAGGGTCCCGGCTACACCTTC

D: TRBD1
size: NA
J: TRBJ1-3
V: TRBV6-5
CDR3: CASRPGTAGDTIYF
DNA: TGTGCCAGCAGGCCCGGGACAGCAGGGGACACCATATATTTT

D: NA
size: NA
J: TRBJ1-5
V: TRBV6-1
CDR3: CASSEAWTVGQPQHF
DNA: TGTGCCAGCAGTGAAGCATGGACAGTTGGTCAGCCCCAGCATTTT

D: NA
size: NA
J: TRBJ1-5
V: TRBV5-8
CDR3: CASTPGGGWGNQPQHF
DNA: TGTGCCAGCACGCCGGGGGGGGGATGGGGCAATCAGCCCCAGCATTTT

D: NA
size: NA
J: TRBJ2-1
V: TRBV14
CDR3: CASSQEWGADEQFF
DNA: TGTGCCAGCAGCCAAGAATGGGGGGCAGATGAGCAGTTCTTC

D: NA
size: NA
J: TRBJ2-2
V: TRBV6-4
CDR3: CASSEGTPTGELFF
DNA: TGTGCCAGCAGTGAAGGGACTCCCACCGGGGAGCTGTTTTTT

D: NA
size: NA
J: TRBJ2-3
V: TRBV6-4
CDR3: CASSLRDTDTQYF
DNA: TGTGCCAGCAGTTTGCGGGATACAGATACGCAGTATTTT

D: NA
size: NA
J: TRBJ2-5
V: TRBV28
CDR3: CASSGTETQYF
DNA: TGTGCCAGCAGTGGAACGGAGACCCAGTACTTC

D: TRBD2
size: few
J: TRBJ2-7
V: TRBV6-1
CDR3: CASSGPGTNYEQYF
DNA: TGTGCCAGCAGTGGTCCCGGGACTAACTACGAGCAGTACTTC

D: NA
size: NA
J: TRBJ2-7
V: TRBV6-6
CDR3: CASSLQGREQYF
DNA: TGTGCCAGCAGTCTACAGGGCCGCGAGCAGTACTTC

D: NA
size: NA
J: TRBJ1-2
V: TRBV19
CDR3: CASSIGSGFGYTF
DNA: TGTGCCAGTAGTATAGGATCAGGGTTTGGCTACACCTTC

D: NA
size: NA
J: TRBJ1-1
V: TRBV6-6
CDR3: CASSSGTENTEAFF
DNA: TGTGCCAGCAGTTCTGGGACGGAGAACACTGAAGCTTTCTTT

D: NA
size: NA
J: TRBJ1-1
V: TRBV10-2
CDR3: CASTPDWNTEAFF
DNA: TGCGCCAGCACCCCCGATTGGAACACTGAAGCTTTCTTT

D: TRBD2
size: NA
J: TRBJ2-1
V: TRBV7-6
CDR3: CASSLEETSGGAYNEQFF
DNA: TGTGCCAGCAGCTTAGAGGAGACTAGCGGGGGGGCGTACAATGAGCAGTTCTTC

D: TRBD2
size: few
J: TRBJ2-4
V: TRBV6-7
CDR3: CASSSGLRAKNIQYF
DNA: TGTGCCAGCAGTTCGGGACTACGAGCCAAAAACATTCAGTACTTC

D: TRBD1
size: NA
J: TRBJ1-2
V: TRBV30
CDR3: CAWRINRGGGYTF
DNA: TGTGCCTGGAGAATAAACAGGGGAGGTGGCTACACCTTC

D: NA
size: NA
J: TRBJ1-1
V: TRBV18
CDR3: CASSPFAMNTEAFF
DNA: TGTGCCAGCTCACCATTCGCCATGAACACTGAAGCTTTCTTT

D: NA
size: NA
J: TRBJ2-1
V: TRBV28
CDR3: CASSLWVGNPQVRYYNEQFF
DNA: TGTGCCAGCAGTTTATGGGTGGGAAACCCTCAGGTTCGCTACTACAATGAGCAGTTCTTC

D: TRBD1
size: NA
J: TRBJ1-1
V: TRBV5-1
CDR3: CASSLKQGADEAFF
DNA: TGCGCCAGCAGCCTTAAACAGGGGGCAGATGAAGCTTTCTTT

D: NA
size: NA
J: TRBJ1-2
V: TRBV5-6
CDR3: CASSLGTPTYGYTF
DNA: TGTGCCAGCAGCTTGGGGACACCTACCTATGGCTACACCTTC

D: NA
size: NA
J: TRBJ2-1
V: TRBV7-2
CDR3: CASSRPRTATEDNEQFF
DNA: TGTGCCAGCAGTCGACCCCGGACAGCCACAGAAGACAATGAGCAGTTCTTC

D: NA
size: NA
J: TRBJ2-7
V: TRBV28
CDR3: CASSTVGMDEQYF
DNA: TGTGCCAGCAGTACCGTCGGGATGGACGAGCAGTACTTC

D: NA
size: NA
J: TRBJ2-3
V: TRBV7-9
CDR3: CASSFVSGRTDTQYF
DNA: TGTGCCAGCAGCTTCGTCTCAGGCAGGACAGATACGCAGTATTTT

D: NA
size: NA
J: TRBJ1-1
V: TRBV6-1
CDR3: CASSIPAGQSPWAFF
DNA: TGTGCCAGCAGTATCCCCGCAGGACAGTCCCCCTGGGCTTTCTTT

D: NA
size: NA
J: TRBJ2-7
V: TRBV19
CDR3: CASSIAPGLSEQYF
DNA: TGTGCCAGTAGTATCGCCCCGGGACTCAGCGAGCAGTACTTC

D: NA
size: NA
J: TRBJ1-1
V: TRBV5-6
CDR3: CASSAARPNVKAFF
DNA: TGTGCCAGCAGCGCGGCCCGCCCGAATGTGAAAGCTTTCTTT

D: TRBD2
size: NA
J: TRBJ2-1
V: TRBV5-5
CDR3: CASSQGLAGGPSSYNEQFF
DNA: TGTGCCAGCAGCCAGGGACTAGCGGGAGGCCCTAGCTCCTACAATGAGCAGTTCTTC

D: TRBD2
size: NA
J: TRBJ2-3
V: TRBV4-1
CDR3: CASSQATSGGRVWMDTQYF
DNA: TGCGCCAGCAGCCAAGCAACTAGCGGGGGCCGCGTATGGATGGATACGCAGTATTTT

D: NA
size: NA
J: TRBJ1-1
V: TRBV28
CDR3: CASTRHLNTEAFF
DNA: TGTGCCAGCACCCGACATTTGAACACTGAAGCTTTCTTT

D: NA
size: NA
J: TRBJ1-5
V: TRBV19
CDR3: CASRRTLWGGSEEDQPQHF
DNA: TGTGCCAGTAGGAGGACTCTGTGGGGAGGATCAGAGGAAGATCAGCCCCAGCATTTT

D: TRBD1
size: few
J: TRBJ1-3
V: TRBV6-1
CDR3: CASSGRTGRSGNTIYF
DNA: TGTGCCAGCAGTGGCCGGACAGGGCGGTCTGGAAACACCATATATTTT